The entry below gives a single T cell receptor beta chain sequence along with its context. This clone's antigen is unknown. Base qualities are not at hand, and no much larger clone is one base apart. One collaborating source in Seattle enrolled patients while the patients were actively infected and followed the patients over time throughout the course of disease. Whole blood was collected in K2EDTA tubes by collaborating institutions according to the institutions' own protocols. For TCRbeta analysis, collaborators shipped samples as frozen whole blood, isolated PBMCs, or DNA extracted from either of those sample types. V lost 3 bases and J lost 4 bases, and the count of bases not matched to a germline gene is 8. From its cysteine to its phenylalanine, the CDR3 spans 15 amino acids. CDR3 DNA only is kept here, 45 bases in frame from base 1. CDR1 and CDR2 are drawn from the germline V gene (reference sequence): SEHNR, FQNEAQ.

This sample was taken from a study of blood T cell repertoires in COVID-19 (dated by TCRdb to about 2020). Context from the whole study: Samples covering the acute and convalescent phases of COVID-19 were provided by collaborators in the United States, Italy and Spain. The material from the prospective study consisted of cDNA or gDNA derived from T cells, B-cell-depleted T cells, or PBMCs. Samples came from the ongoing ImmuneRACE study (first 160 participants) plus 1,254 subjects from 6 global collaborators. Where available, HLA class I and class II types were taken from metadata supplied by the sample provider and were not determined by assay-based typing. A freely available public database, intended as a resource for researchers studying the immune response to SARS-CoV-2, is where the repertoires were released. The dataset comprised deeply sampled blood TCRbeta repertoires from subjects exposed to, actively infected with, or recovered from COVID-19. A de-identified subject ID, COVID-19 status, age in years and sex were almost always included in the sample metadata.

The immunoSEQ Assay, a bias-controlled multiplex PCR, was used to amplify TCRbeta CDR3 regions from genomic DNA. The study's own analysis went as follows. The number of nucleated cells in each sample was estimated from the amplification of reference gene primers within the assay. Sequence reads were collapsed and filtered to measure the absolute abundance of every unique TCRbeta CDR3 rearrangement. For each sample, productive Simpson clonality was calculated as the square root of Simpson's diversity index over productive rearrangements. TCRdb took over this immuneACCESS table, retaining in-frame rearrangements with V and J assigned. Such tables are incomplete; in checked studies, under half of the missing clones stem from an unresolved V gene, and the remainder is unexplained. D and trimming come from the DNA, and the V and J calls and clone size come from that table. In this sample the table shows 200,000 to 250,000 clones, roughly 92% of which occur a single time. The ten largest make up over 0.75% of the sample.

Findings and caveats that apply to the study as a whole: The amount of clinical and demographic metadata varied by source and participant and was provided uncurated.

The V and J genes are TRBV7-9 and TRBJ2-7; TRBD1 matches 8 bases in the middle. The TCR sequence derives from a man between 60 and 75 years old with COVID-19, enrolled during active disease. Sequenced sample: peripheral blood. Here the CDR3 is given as CASSFGQGPQYEQYF. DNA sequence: TGTGCCAGCAGCTTCGGACAGGGCCCCCAATACGAGCAGTACTTC.